This passage covers 21 T cell receptor beta chains from one sample sequenced in a study of a mutant IDH1 vaccine in newly diagnosed glioma. Time point denoted: week 47, end of study. Every single dose of the vaccine, 300 ug of mutant IDH1 20-mer peptide, came with topical imiquimod. The antigens of these receptors remain unknown. The table came from immunoSEQ multiplex PCR; TCRdb's copy has only in-frame clones and leaves some out. The sample holds about 36,000 clones, roughly 70% seen once. This specimen consisted of PBMCs, obtained from a glioma patient whose treatment included an IDH1 peptide vaccine. These receptors originate from a man aged 35-49 years with glioma.

This clone was seen only once. This chain uses TRBV11-3 with TRBJ2-4; no definite D call. This CDR3 is built from 14 residues. V dropped 1 base and J dropped 5 bases, with 9 bases sitting between them. Germline CDR1 is SGHNT and CDR2 is YENEEA. CDR3 DNA sequence: TGTGCCAGCAGCTTAGGGGAAACAGAAAACATTCAGTACTTC. Translating it yields CASSLGETENIQYF.

The CDR3 reads CASSTTSQGGGELFF. The CDR3 DNA is TGTGCCAGCAGTACCACTTCACAGGGCGGCGGGGAGCTGTTTTTT. The chain joins TRBV6-1 to TRBJ2-2, with D possibly being TRBD1 (6 bases). Trimming cost V 5 bases and J 7 bases, with 17 bases left between them. In germline, CDR1 is MNHNS, CDR2 SASEGT. The CDR3 runs 15 residues.

There are a few counts of this clone. This chain connects TRBV25-1 to TRBJ1-5; D gene unclear. This CDR3 is built from 14 residues. Trimming stripped 5 bases from V and 0 bases from J, with 8 bases between. Germline V gives CDR1 MGHDK, CDR2 SYGVNS. Here the CDR3 reads CASSRGNSNQPQHF. DNA of the CDR3: TGTGCCAGCAGTAGAGGAAATAGCAATCAGCCCCAGCATTTT.

The chain joins TRBV7-8 to TRBJ2-1; 10 positions match TRBD2. Germline CDR1 SGHVS, CDR2 FQNEAQ. This CDR3 has 16 residues. V trimming: 4 bases; J trimming: 7 bases; junction bases outside the gene matches: 10. The CDR3 reads CASSYRAGGPGNEQFF. CDR3 nucleotides: TGTGCCAGCAGCTACCGAGCGGGAGGGCCGGGGAATGAGCAGTTCTTC.

The chain links TRBV13 to TRBJ2-7; D unresolved. The length of the CDR3 is 11 residues. V gave up 1 base and J gave up 7 bases, with 5 bases separating them. Germline V lookup: CDR1 PRHDT, CDR2 FYEKMQ (reference sequence). The CDR3 region is CASSLVGEQYF. Here the CDR3 DNA reads TGTGCCAGCAGCTTAGTGGGGGAGCAGTACTTC. Full variable domain (missing parts from reference TRBV13 and TRBJ2-7): AAGVIQSPRHLIKEKRETATLKCYPIPRHDTVYWYQQGPGQDPQFLISFYEKMQSDKGSIPDRFSAQQFSDYHSELNMSSLELGDSALYFCASSLVGEQYFGPGTRLTVT.

The chain uses TRBV25-1 and TRBJ1-3, with no clear D. CDR1 is MGHDK and CDR2 is SYGVNS in the germline V gene. V was clipped by 2 bases and J by 2 bases, with 13 bases between them. The CDR3 has 16 amino acids. The CDR3 DNA follows: TGTGCCAGCAGTGAAAAGGTCAATGTAGCTGGAAACACCATATATTTT. Translating gives CASSEKVNVAGNTIYF. The full variable domain, rest sourced from reference TRBV25-1 and TRBJ1-3, is EADIYQTPRYLVIGTGKKITLECSQTMGHDKMYWYQQDPGMELHLIHYSYGVNSTEKGDLSSESTVSRIRTEHFPLTLESARPSHTSQYLCASSEKVNVAGNTIYFGEGSWLTVV.

J is TRBJ2-1 and V is TRBV5-1, with 12 bases that match TRBD2. V lost 4 bases and J lost 2; bases outside the gene matches: 7. The CDR3 length is 17 residues. Germline CDR1 SGHRS, CDR2 YFSETQ. This CDR3 is CASSLLGTSGPYNEQFF. DNA for the CDR3: TGCGCCAGCAGCCTACTAGGGACTAGCGGGCCCTACAATGAGCAGTTCTTC.

V gene TRBV5-1 combines with J gene TRBJ1-4, with no clear D. V dropped 0 bases and J dropped 8 bases, with 17 bases sitting between them. The CDR3 length is 16 residues. In germline, CDR1 is SGHRS, CDR2 YFSETQ. CDR3 coding DNA: TGCGCCAGCAGCTTGGCCGCTACGCGCGGATCCGAAAAACTGTTTTTT. Its protein product is CASSLAATRGSEKLFF.

This clone was counted only a few times. The genes are TRBV9 and TRBJ2-1; the D gene is possibly TRBD2 (5 bases). Germline lookup yields CDR1 SGDLS and CDR2 YYNGEE. V was cut by 0 bases and J by 6 bases, with 13 bases left in between. The CDR3 contains 15 residues. The CDR3 loop reads CASSVAGTGGNEQFF. The CDR3 DNA reads as TGTGCCAGCAGCGTAGCGGGAACCGGTGGCAATGAGCAGTTCTTC.

The chain is built from TRBV9 and TRBJ1-1; the match to TRBD1 covers 7 bases. V dropped 3 bases and J dropped 7; count of bases not matched to a gene: 9. This CDR3 is 14 amino acids long. CDR1 and CDR2 (germline): SGDLS, YYNGEE. Here the CDR3 reads CASSADPGGSEAFF. The CDR3 coding sequence is TGTGCCAGCAGCGCAGACCCAGGGGGGAGTGAAGCTTTCTTT.

The genes are TRBV19 and TRBJ1-2; 11 nucleotides match TRBD1. The V and J ends lost 6 bases and 8 bases, in that order; junction bases with no gene match: 2. CDR3 length: 12 residues. CDR1 LNHDA and CDR2 SQIVND come from the germline V gene (reference sequence). Here the CDR3 DNA reads TGTGCCAGTAGGGACAGGGGGCTGGGCTACACCTTC. It is translated as CASRDRGLGYTF.

The chain is built from TRBV10-1 and TRBJ2-3, with 7 bases lining up with TRBD2. The CDR3 loop spans 16 amino acids. J was trimmed by 5 bases and V by 3 bases; bases with no gene match: 11. Germline CDR1 and CDR2: WNHNN and SYGVQD (reference sequence). CDR3 residues: CASSDPAGPSEDTQYF. In DNA, the CDR3 is TGCGCCAGCAGTGACCCAGCGGGACCCTCGGAAGATACGCAGTATTTT.

The chain is built from TRBV7-2 and TRBJ2-1; 11 bases align to TRBD2. The germline V gene encodes CDR1 SGHTA and CDR2 FQGNSA. V lost 1 base and J lost 2; bases outside the gene matches: 4. This CDR3 spans 17 amino acids. The CDR3 loop is CASSLGLAGGAYNEQFF. For the CDR3, the DNA is TGTGCCAGCAGCTTAGGCCTAGCGGGAGGTGCCTACAATGAGCAGTTCTTC.

This chain uses TRBV7-2 with TRBJ1-1; D is uncertain. CDR1 and CDR2 from the germline V gene are SGHTA and FQGNSA. The CDR3 is made up of 13 amino acids. V was cut by 5 bases and J by 1 base, with 8 bases left in between. CDR3 DNA: TGTGCCAGCAGCCTCAGCCAGAACACTGAAGCTTTCTTT. Translation gives CASSLSQNTEAFF.

The chain has TRBV6-1 and TRBJ2-1; D gene unclear. This CDR3 spans 15 amino acids. Trimming stripped 1 base from V and 2 bases from J, with 9 bases between. In germline, CDR1 is MNHNS, CDR2 SASEGT. Written as DNA, the CDR3 is TGTGCCAGCAGTGAAGAGAGCGTGCCCTACAATGAGCAGTTCTTC. It codes for CASSEESVPYNEQFF.

This clone was counted a few times. This chain links TRBV15 with TRBJ1-4; D is perhaps TRBD1 (5 bases). Germline assignment: CDR1 LNHNV and CDR2 YYDKDF (reference sequence). The CDR3 covers 15 residues. Trimming shortened V by 3 bases and J by 2 bases, and 10 bases separated the two germline ends. DNA of the CDR3: TGTGCCACCAGCAGGATCCGGGGGACTAATGAAAAACTGTTTTTT. This gives the protein CATSRIRGTNEKLFF.

The CDR3 reads CASSAQGLDTQYF. The CDR3 region has the DNA TGTGCCAGTAGTGCACAGGGGTTAGATACGCAGTATTTT. The chain couples TRBV19 to TRBJ2-3; 7 nucleotides align to TRBD1. Germline trimming cut 5 bases from V and 5 bases from J; bases unmatched to any gene: 4. Germline CDR1 and CDR2: LNHDA and SQIVND (reference sequence). This CDR3 has 13 amino acids.

The rearrangement joins TRBV4-1 to TRBJ1-5; TRBD1 matches at 7 bases. Per germline, CDR1 MGHRA and CDR2 YSYEKL. V shed 4 bases, J shed 7 bases, and the junction held 22 bases outside the gene matches. The CDR3 loop spans 19 amino acids. CDR3 sequence reads: CASSPLIRRQGLRRQPQHF. The CDR3 DNA follows: TGCGCCAGCAGCCCTTTAATCAGACGACAGGGATTGAGGAGGCAGCCCCAGCATTTT.

This clone has only a few counts. The chain has TRBV29-1 and TRBJ2-7; no definite D call. Germline loops: CDR1 SQVTM, CDR2 ANQGSEA. The CDR3 consists of 13 residues. Trimming cost V 6 bases and J 1 base, with 13 bases left between them. The DNA for the CDR3 is TGCAGCGTGGAGAGTGGGATATCCTACGAGCAGTACTTC. It is translated as CSVESGISYEQYF.

This clone was seen a few times. The V and J genes are TRBV7-9 and TRBJ2-7; D is unclear. Per the germline V gene, CDR1 is SEHNR and CDR2 is FQNEAQ (reference sequence). The CDR3 is made up of 14 amino acids. Trimming removed 6 bases at V and 5 bases at J, with 17 bases between. The CDR3 loop is CASSSINAPDEQYF. Written as DNA, the CDR3 is TGTGCCAGCAGTTCAATAAATGCGCCGGACGAGCAGTACTTC. Supplemented by reference TRBV7-9 and TRBJ2-7, the full variable domain reads DTGVSQNPRHKITKRGQNVTFRCDPISEHNRLYWYRQTLGQGPEFLTYFQNEAQLEKSRLLSDRFSAERPKGSFSTLEIQRTEQGDSAMYLCASSSINAPDEQYFGPGTRLTVT.

This clone is medium-sized. The chain has TRBV5-1 and TRBJ2-3; D remains ambiguous. CDR1 and CDR2 (germline): SGHRS, YFSETQ. Trimming stripped 0 bases from V and 0 bases from J, with 11 bases between. The CDR3 is made up of 16 amino acids. This CDR3 is CASSLVFGASTDTQYF. The CDR3, as DNA: TGCGCCAGCAGCTTGGTTTTTGGAGCTAGCACAGATACGCAGTATTTT.